This TCR beta chain was identified in a study of blood T cell repertoires in COVID-19. Trimming took 3 bases from V and 9 from J; bases not matched to a gene: 6. The CDR3 covers 14 residues. Germline CDR1 SGHTA, CDR2 FQGNSA. Assay used: immunoSEQ multiplex PCR; TCRdb lists only in-frame clones, some missing. The data hold about 230,000 clones, with roughly 88% observed a single time. The origin of this receptor is a middle-aged man with acute or convalescent COVID-19. V is TRBV7-2 and J is TRBJ2-1, with 9 bases identical to TRBD2. Material for sequencing was peripheral blood. In DNA form, the CDR3 reads TGTGCCAGCAGCTTCGGTAGCGGGAGAACTGAGCAGTTCTTC. Its translation is CASSFGSGRTEQFF.